Listed below are T cell receptor beta chains from one sample, sequenced in a study of shared clonotypes between healthy human individuals. TCRdb's table, derived via immunoSEQ multiplex PCR, lists solely in-frame clones and lacks some. The sample lists millions of clones, roughly nine tenths seen once, with roughly 0.13% in the top ten. The sequenced material came from naive CD4+ T cells sorted from blood. The receptors derive from a young man in good health. The CDR3 runs from the conserved cysteine through the conserved F or W. The D gene is left open where the match is weak. Clone size is shown for a subset of rows, as once, few, many or a class of expanded clone.

V gene	D gene	J gene	clone size	CDR3 protein	CDR3 DNA
TRBV11-2	TRBD2	TRBJ2-1	.	CASRGGSGSSYNEQFF	TGTGCCAGCAGGGGCGGGAGCGGCAGCTCCTACAATGAGCAGTTCTTC
TRBV7-9	.	TRBJ1-5	.	CASSSDSSNQPQHF	TGTGCCAGCAGCTCGGACAGCTCCAATCAGCCCCAGCATTTT
TRBV5-6	TRBD1	TRBJ1-5	.	CASSRGQGADNQPQHF	TGTGCCAGCAGCCGGGGACAGGGGGCCGATAATCAGCCCCAGCATTTT
TRBV28	.	TRBJ2-7	.	CASSYGGHTYEQYF	TGTGCCAGCAGCTACGGGGGTCACACCTACGAGCAGTACTTC
TRBV10-3	.	TRBJ2-3	.	CATQGTTGDTQYF	TGTGCCACCCAGGGAACAACAGGGGATACGCAGTATTTT
TRBV5-4	TRBD2	TRBJ2-7	.	CASSGGTSGSHYEQYF	TGTGCCAGCAGCGGGGGGACTAGCGGGTCGCACTACGAGCAGTACTTC
TRBV19	TRBD2	TRBJ2-2	.	CASRPLAAPNTGELFF	TGTGCCAGTAGACCGCTAGCGGCTCCCAACACCGGGGAGCTGTTTTTT
TRBV28	.	TRBJ2-7	.	CASRRPSRGDYEQYF	TGTGCCAGCCGCCGTCCCTCTAGGGGGGACTACGAGCAGTACTTC
TRBV2	.	TRBJ2-1	.	CASSDPTSSYNEQFF	TGTGCCAGCAGTGACCCGACTAGCTCCTACAATGAGCAGTTCTTC
TRBV5-1	.	TRBJ1-6	once	CASSLREGNSPLHF	TGCGCCAGCAGCTTGAGGGAAGGGAATTCACCCCTCCACTTT
TRBV7-9	TRBD2	TRBJ2-5	.	CASSLVLAGDSETQYF	TGTGCCAGCAGCTTAGTCCTAGCGGGAGATTCGGAGACCCAGTACTTC
TRBV6-5	.	TRBJ1-2	.	CASRLDPNYGYTF	TGTGCCAGCCGGTTAGATCCTAACTATGGCTACACCTTC
TRBV28	.	TRBJ2-1	.	CASSFRTVTYTYNEQFF	TGTGCCAGCAGTTTCCGGACCGTGACCTACACCTACAATGAGCAGTTCTTC
TRBV27	TRBD2	TRBJ2-7	.	CASSSSKAGEYEQYF	TGTGCCAGCAGCTCCTCCAAAGCGGGAGAATACGAGCAGTACTTC
TRBV21-1	.	TRBJ2-6	.	CASSAGGVEEAGANVLTF	TGTGCCAGCAGCGCAGGAGGGGTTGAGGAAGCCGGGGCCAACGTCCTGACTTTC
TRBV10-3	.	TRBJ2-5	.	CAISDGQQETQYF	TGTGCCATCAGTGACGGGCAGCAAGAGACCCAGTACTTC